The 18 T cell receptor beta chains in this list originate from one sample, sequenced in a study of CD8 T cells in ankylosing spondylitis (dated by TCRdb to 2016 to 2017). The library was built by means of 5' RACE. TCRdb lists the instrument as Illumina HiSeq 2500. The public reads were reanalyzed by TCRdb: fastp trimming at Q25, MiXCR alignment, in-frame beta chains only. Merged by CDR3 protein, the rows form single entries marked with the most common genes and DNA. In this sample the table shows 200,000 to 300,000 distinct CDR3 sequences, over 8.5% of which occur a single time. Of the sample, approximately 7% is held by the ten largest clones. Sequenced sample: blood, either unsorted or a sorted T cell fraction (not recorded which). These receptors were taken from a male donor with ankylosing spondylitis or in good health (not recorded which).

This clonotype was seen at least ten times. The CDR3 reads CSVTLTGQRKAFF. CDR3 DNA sequence: TGCAGCGTTACTCTTACGGGACAGAGAAAAGCTTTCTTT. V is TRBV29-1 and J is TRBJ1-1, with 7 bases matching TRBD1. The CDR3 runs to 13 residues. The J segment lost 9 bases and the V segment lost 5 bases, leaving 12 bases of the junction unmatched. Germline-derived CDR1 and CDR2 are SQVTM and ANQGSEA.

Many counts were recorded for this clonotype. The chain uses TRBV20-1 and TRBJ1-1; D is unresolved. CDR1 is DFQATT, CDR2 SNEGSKA, per germline (reference sequence). This CDR3 contains 13 residues. V dropped 6 bases and J dropped 0 bases, with 11 bases sitting between them. The chain's CDR3 is CSAAGAMNTEAFF. The CDR3, as DNA: TGCAGTGCCGCCGGCGCCATGAACACTGAAGCTTTCTTT.

This clonotype was seen many times. This sequence joins TRBV20-1 and TRBJ2-4; tentatively, D is TRBD2 (6 bases). CDR3 length: 14 residues. V lost 1 base and J lost 2, with 9 bases in between. Looked up from germline, CDR1 is DFQATT and CDR2 is SNEGSKA (reference sequence). The CDR3 bases are TGCAGTGCTAGAGGGGGCGGGACCAAAAACATTCAGTACTTC. Translated, it gives CSARGGGTKNIQYF.

The rearrangement joins TRBV25-1 to TRBJ2-7; perhaps D is TRBD1 or TRBD2 (5 bases each). V was trimmed by 8 bases and J by 6 bases, leaving 17 bases between them. Germline V gene data show CDR1 as MGHDK and CDR2 as SYGVNS. The CDR3 has 13 amino acids. The CDR3 DNA is TGTGCCAGCGGAATAGGGGACGGTCGCGAGCAGTACTTC. Amino acid sequence: CASGIGDGREQYF.

The CDR3 is CSAVRDSLSPLHF. The CDR3 coding sequence is TGCAGTGCTGTCCGGGACAGTCTCTCACCCCTCCACTTT. The rearrangement links TRBV20-1 to TRBJ1-6, with 7 bases aligning to TRBD1. The length of the CDR3 is 13 residues. The germline V gene has CDR1 DFQATT and CDR2 SNEGSKA (reference sequence). After removal of 5 bases from V and 10 bases from J, the junction contained 8 bases not matched to a gene.

This clonotype showed up many times. The chain has TRBV5-6 and TRBJ1-3, with TRBD1 matching over 10 bases. This CDR3 is 15 amino acids long. V shed 4 bases and J 1 base; nucleotides not matched to a gene: 2. CDR1 and CDR2 from the germline V gene are SGHDT and YYEEEE. The CDR3 here is CASSRQGASGNTIYF. In DNA, the CDR3 is TGTGCCAGCAGCAGACAGGGGGCATCTGGAAACACCATATATTTT.

This clonotype was seen repeatedly, ten times or more. The chain is built from TRBV7-8 and TRBJ2-7; D is undetermined. Germline V lookup: CDR1 SGHVS, CDR2 FQNEAQ. The CDR3 is made up of 14 amino acids. V was shortened by 4 bases and J by 2 bases, with 12 bases between the two germline ends. CDR3 residues: CASSSFPTTYEQYF. CDR3 nucleotides: TGTGCCAGCAGCTCGTTCCCAACCACCTACGAGCAGTACTTC. The full variable domain, with the rest looked up from reference TRBV7-8 and TRBJ2-7, is GAGVSQSPRYKVAKRGQDVALRCDPISGHVSLFWYQQALGQGPEFLTYFQNEAQLDKSGLPSDRFFAERPEGSVSTLKIQRTQQEDSAVYLCASSSFPTTYEQYFGPGTRLTVT.

In this sample, this clonotype turned up a few times. V usage is TRBV12-3 or TRBV12-4 and J usage is TRBJ1-5, with D unresolved. The CDR3 has 13 residues. Trimming removed 6 bases from V and 3 bases from J, with 9 bases in between. CDR3 nucleotide sequence: TGTGCCAGCAGCAATGGAGTCAATCAGCCCCAGCATTTT. Protein product: CASSNGVNQPQHF.

This clonotype turned up a few times. The gene calls are TRBV5-1 and TRBJ2-1; D remains unclear. Trimming took off 4 bases at V and 11 bases at J, with 16 bases between the two ends. The CDR3 contains 13 residues. CDR1 and CDR2 (germline): SGHRS, YFSETQ. CDR3 nucleotides: TGCGCCAGCAGCCTCCGTTCCTTCGAGCAGCAGTTCTTC. Protein: CASSLRSFEQQFF. The full variable domain, rest sourced from reference TRBV5-1 and TRBJ2-1, is KAGVTQTPRYLIKTRGQQVTLSCSPISGHRSVSWYQQTPGQGLQFLFEYFSETQRNKGNFPGRFSGRQFSNSRSEMNVSTLELGDSALYLCASSLRSFEQQFFGPGTRLTVL.

This clonotype appeared many times. The gene calls are TRBV5-1 and TRBJ2-6, with 7 bases identical to TRBD1. From germline, CDR1 is SGHRS and CDR2 YFSETQ. V dropped 1 base and J dropped 0; count of bases not matched to a gene: 19. The CDR3 is 22 residues long. The CDR3 protein is CASSLMGPGDSLRASGANVLTF. The CDR3 DNA reads as TGCGCCAGCAGCTTGATGGGGCCCGGGGACAGCTTAAGAGCCTCTGGGGCCAACGTCCTGACTTTC.

The table lists this clonotype with a few counts. The CDR3 nucleotides are TGTGCCAGCAGTCCCCCGGGACTAGCGGACACCGGGGAGCTGTTTTTT. It is translated as CASSPPGLADTGELFF. The chain carries TRBV7-3 and TRBJ2-2; 11 nucleotides match TRBD2. The CDR3 runs to 16 residues. Trimming removed 6 bases from V and 3 bases from J; junction bases left unmatched: 6. Germline values: CDR1 SGHTA, CDR2 FQGTGA.

This clonotype was picked up a small number of times. This chain uses TRBV5-1 with TRBJ2-5; D call uncertain. The V gene's germline CDR1 is SGHRS and CDR2 YFSETQ. The CDR3 length is 12 residues. The ends were cut back, 7 bases at V and 0 bases at J, with 7 bases in the middle. The CDR3 region is CASGSYQETQYF. The DNA of the CDR3 is TGCGCCAGCGGATCGTACCAAGAGACCCAGTACTTC.

This clonotype was counted ten times or more. V usage is TRBV20-1 and J usage is TRBJ2-2; D remains unclear. The CDR3 contains 15 residues. V was clipped by 0 bases and J by 5 bases, with 13 bases between them. The germline CDR1 and CDR2 sequences are DFQATT and SNEGSKA (reference sequence). The CDR3 here is CSARDRQERTGELFF. Written as DNA, the CDR3 is TGCAGTGCTAGAGATCGGCAGGAAAGGACCGGGGAGCTGTTTTTT.

In its sample, this clonotype was seen many times. The chain is built from TRBV9 and TRBJ2-1; no firm D call. The germline V and J ends were trimmed by 0 bases and 8 bases, with 9 bases remaining between them. The germline V gene has CDR1 SGDLS and CDR2 YYNGEE. The CDR3 loop spans 13 amino acids. DNA of the CDR3: TGTGCCAGCAGCGTAGCTGGGTACGATGAGCAGTTCTTC. It translates to CASSVAGYDEQFF.

This chain uses TRBV12-3 or TRBV12-4 with TRBJ2-3, with TRBD2 identical over 8 bases. V dropped 3 bases and J dropped 6; count of bases not matched to a gene: 2. The CDR3 is made up of 13 amino acids. The CDR3: CASSFSGGDTQYF. CDR3 sequence (DNA): TGTGCCAGCAGTTTCTCGGGAGGGGATACGCAGTATTTT.

At least ten counts were recorded for this clonotype. The V and J genes are TRBV19 and TRBJ2-2; no reliable D call. The V and J ends lost 5 bases and 3 bases respectively, with 16 bases between them. This CDR3 has 16 residues. From germline, CDR1 is LNHDA and CDR2 SQIVND (reference sequence). The CDR3 loop reads CASSPSAIGYTGELFF. Here the CDR3 DNA reads TGTGCCAGTAGTCCCTCCGCCATTGGTTACACCGGGGAGCTGTTTTTT.

The rearrangement joins TRBV11-2 to TRBJ2-1, with 9 bases matching TRBD2. The CDR3 totals 15 residues. Losses at the gene ends were 5 bases for V and 6 bases for J; bases not matched to a gene: 8. From germline, CDR1 is SGHAT and CDR2 FQNNGV. The CDR3 DNA is TGTGCCAGCAGCCTTAGCGGGGGTACGGTCAATGAGCAGTTCTTC. This sequence encodes CASSLSGGTVNEQFF.

This clonotype has just a few counts. The rearrangement links TRBV11-2 to TRBJ2-2, with 12 bases matching TRBD2. The length of the CDR3 is 15 residues. Germline CDR1 is SGHAT and CDR2 is FQNNGV. With 1 base clipped from V and 6 bases from J, the junction kept 0 bases outside the gene matches. The CDR3 sequence is CASSLGLAGAGELFF. The CDR3 DNA follows: TGTGCCAGCAGCTTAGGACTAGCGGGAGCCGGGGAGCTGTTTTTT.